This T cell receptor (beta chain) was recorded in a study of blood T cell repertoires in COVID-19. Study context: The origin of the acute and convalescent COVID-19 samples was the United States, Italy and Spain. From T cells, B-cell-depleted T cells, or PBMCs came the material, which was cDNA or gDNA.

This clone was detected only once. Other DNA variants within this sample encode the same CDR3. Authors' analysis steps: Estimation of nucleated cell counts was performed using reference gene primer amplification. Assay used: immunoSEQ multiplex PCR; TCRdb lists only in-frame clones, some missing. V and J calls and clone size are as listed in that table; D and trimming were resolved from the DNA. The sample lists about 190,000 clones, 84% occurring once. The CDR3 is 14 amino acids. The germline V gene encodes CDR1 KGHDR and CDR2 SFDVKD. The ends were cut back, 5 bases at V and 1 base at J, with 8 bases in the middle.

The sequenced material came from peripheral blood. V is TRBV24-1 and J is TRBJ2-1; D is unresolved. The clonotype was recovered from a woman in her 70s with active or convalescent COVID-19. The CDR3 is CATSARGSYNEQFF. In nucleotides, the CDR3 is TGTGCCACCAGTGCGCGCGGTTCCTACAATGAGCAGTTCTTC.